This T cell receptor beta chain was obtained from a study of T-cell memory formation after mild COVID-19. Across the whole study: The study found TCR clusters largely donor specific. General study findings and limits: Some responding clones appeared in pre-infection memory, suggesting cross-reactive memory joined. The study found balanced CD4/CD8 in clones contracting day 15 to 85 and a CD4+ lean in later expanders.

Germline CDR1 reads WSHSY; CDR2 reads SAAADI. V lost 7 bases and J 6 bases, leaving 15 bases between the germline ends. The CDR3 is 14 residues long. A remark on this clonotype: Its antigen is undetermined.

In TCRdb, the 5' RACE reads were re-called with MiXCR into one record per CDR3 protein. The sample holds 450,000 to 650,000 distinct CDR3 sequences, about a fifth seen once. The sample taken for sequencing was PBMCs or a T cell subset sorted from them (not recorded which). This sequence originates from an adult woman who had mild COVID-19 (a few samples of this study predate the infection). Cell type and time point are not known. This chain links TRBV10-2 with TRBJ2-2; no clear D. The CDR3 spells CASNPSSIAGELFF. The CDR3 bases are TGCGCCAGCAACCCGTCTAGTATAGCCGGGGAGCTGTTTTTT.